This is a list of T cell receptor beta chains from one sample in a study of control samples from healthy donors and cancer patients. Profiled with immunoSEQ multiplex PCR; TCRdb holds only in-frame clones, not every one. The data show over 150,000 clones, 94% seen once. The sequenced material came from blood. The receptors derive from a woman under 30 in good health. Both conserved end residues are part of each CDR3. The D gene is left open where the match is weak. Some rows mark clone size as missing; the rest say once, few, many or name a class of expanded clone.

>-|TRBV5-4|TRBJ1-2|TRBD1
CASSSQGYGYTF
TGTGCCAGCAGCTCACAGGGGTATGGCTACACCTTC
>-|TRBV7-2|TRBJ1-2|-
CASSLARFDGYTF
TGTGCCAGCAGCTTAGCGCGATTTGATGGCTACACCTTC
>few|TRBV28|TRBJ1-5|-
CATTPVDISNQPQHF
TGTGCCACCACTCCTGTCGACATAAGCAATCAGCCCCAGCATTTT
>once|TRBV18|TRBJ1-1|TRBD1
CASSLGTAYQNTEAFF
TGTGCCAGCTCACTTGGGACAGCTTACCAGAACACTGAAGCTTTCTTT
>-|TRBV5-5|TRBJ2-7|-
CASSLWGAEQCF
TGTGCCAGCAGCTTATGGGGGGCAGAGCAGTGCTTC
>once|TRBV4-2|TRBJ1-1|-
CASSQSIARDTEAFF
TGTGCCAGCAGCCAATCTATTGCGCGGGACACTGAAGCTTTCTTT
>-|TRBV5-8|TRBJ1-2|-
CASSWGVYGYTF
TGTGCCAGCAGCTGGGGGGTGTATGGCTACACCTTC
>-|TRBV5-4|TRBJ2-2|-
CASSVSPDTGELFF
TGTGCCAGCAGCGTCAGCCCGGACACCGGGGAGCTGTTTTTT
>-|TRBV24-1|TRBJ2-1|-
CATSGEGTYNEQFF
TGTGCCACCAGTGGAGAGGGGACCTACAATGAGCAGTTCTTC
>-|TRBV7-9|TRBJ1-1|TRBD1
CASSLAVQGATEAFF
TGTGCCAGCAGCTTAGCGGTTCAGGGGGCCACTGAAGCTTTCTTT
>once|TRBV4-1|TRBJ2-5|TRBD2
CASSQDGSGGSQETQYF
TGCGCCAGCAGCCAAGATGGCAGCGGGGGTTCGCAAGAGACCCAGTACTTC
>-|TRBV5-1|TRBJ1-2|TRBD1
CASSLEGTGGYTF
TGCGCCAGCAGCTTAGAAGGGACAGGGGGCTACACCTTC
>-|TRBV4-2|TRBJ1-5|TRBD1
CASSPDRGTQPQHF
TGTGCCAGCAGCCCGGACAGGGGCACTCAGCCCCAGCATTTT
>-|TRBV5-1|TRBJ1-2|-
CASSFLGQDLYGYTF
TGCGCCAGCAGCTTCCTAGGACAAGATTTGTATGGCTACACCTTC
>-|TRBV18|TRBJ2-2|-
CASSLLSGHLNTGELFF
TGTGCCAGCTCACTCTTATCGGGACATCTGAACACCGGGGAGCTGTTTTTT
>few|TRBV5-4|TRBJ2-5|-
CASSLDLARGETQYF
TGTGCCAGCAGCTTGGATCTAGCGAGGGGGGAGACCCAGTACTTC
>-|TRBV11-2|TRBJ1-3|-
CASSLGTGARGNTIYF
TGTGCCAGCAGCTTAGGAACCGGGGCGCGAGGAAACACCATATATTTT
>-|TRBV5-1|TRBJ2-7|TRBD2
CASSSGTSGYEQYF
TGCGCCAGCAGCTCCGGGACTAGCGGCTACGAGCAGTACTTC
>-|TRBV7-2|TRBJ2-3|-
CASSLLQNTDTQYF
TGTGCCAGCAGCTTATTACAGAATACAGATACGCAGTATTTT
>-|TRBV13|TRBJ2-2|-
CASSSEDLRTGELFF
TGTGCCAGCAGCTCTGAGGACCTAAGAACCGGGGAGCTGTTTTTT
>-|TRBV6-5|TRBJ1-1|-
CASSSETKNTEAFF
TGTGCCAGCAGCTCAGAGACAAAGAACACTGAAGCTTTCTTT
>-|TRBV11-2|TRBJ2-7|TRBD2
CASSSGLAGNEQYF
TGTGCCAGCAGCTCGGGGCTAGCGGGAAACGAGCAGTACTTC
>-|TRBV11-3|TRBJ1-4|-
CASSDHTSNEKLFF
TGTGCCAGCAGTGACCATACCTCTAATGAAAAACTGTTTTTT
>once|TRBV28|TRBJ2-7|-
CASRIATDSYEQYF
TGTGCCAGCAGGATAGCGACGGATTCCTACGAGCAGTACTTC
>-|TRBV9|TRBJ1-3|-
CASSPRLRPGHPGMGTIYF
TGTGCCAGCAGCCCTCGCCTACGGCCGGGACACCCAGGGATGGGCACCATATATTTT
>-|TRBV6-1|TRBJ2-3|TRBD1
CASSDPGDRGTDTQYF
TGTGCCAGCAGTGACCCGGGGGACAGGGGCACAGATACGCAGTATTTT